Described below is a single T cell receptor beta chain sequence and its context. Using immunoSEQ multiplex PCR, the repertoire was profiled, and TCRdb retains in-frame clones only, with some absent. Of roughly 70,000 clones in the sample, 90% were seen once. The sample comes from a study of blood T cell repertoires in COVID-19. The CDR3 spans 14 residues. V lost 2 bases, J lost 5 bases, and 10 bases lay in between. The germline V gene encodes CDR1 MNHNY and CDR2 SVGAGI (reference sequence). V is TRBV6-6 and J is TRBJ1-5; no firm D call. This receptor was taken from a man aged 45-60 years with COVID-19, enrolled during active disease. The sequenced sample was peripheral blood. CDR3 in DNA: TGTGCCAGCAGTTACGGAGGGCTGGATCAGCCCCAGCATTTT. This gives the protein CASSYGGLDQPQHF.